A single T cell receptor (beta chain) is shown here with its context. The antigen is not known. The record originates from a study of tumor-infiltrating lymphocytes in localized non-small cell lung cancer. Whole-study context: Resected tumor was paired with non-adjacent uninvolved lung from the same patient. Study-wide points: IM1 and IM2 tumors showed no difference in T-cell fraction.

Germline loops: CDR1 MRHNA, CDR2 SNTAGT. V dropped 10 bases and J dropped 0; count of bases not matched to a gene: 17. The CDR3 loop spans 17 amino acids. Method: immunoSEQ multiplex PCR; TCRdb's copy keeps in-frame clones and lacks some. The data hold some 17,000 clones, with approximately 79% observed a single time. The material sequenced was lung tumor tissue. The chain has TRBV6-4 and TRBJ1-1; 7 bases agree with TRBD1. The TCR sequence derives from a human donor with non-small cell lung cancer. The CDR3 coding sequence is TGTGCCATGCTACAGGGGAAAGATTCCTCCATGAACACTGAAGCTTTCTTT. Translating it yields CAMLQGKDSSMNTEAFF.